This record looks at one T cell receptor (beta chain) sequence and its context. The antigen remains undetermined. This entry is derived from a study of CD8 T cells in Susac syndrome. General study results and limits: As acknowledged by the study, its TCR sequencing and HLA analysis included a relatively small number of individuals.

TCR beta from blood CD8+ and CD4+ T cells was sequenced. The TEMRA cells underwent FACS enrichment, while the CD8+ and CD4+ T cells underwent negative isolation. Germline lookup yields CDR1 GTSNPN and CDR2 SVGIG (reference sequence). Trimming removed 5 bases at V and 4 bases at J, with 18 bases between. The CDR3 is made up of 14 amino acids. An input of about 0.45 to 1 ug of RNA was subjected to reverse transcription using random hexamers. TCRdb recomputed calls from the immunoSEQ multiplex PCR reads with MiXCR, one row per CDR3 protein. The table has 400,000 to 550,000 distinct CDR3 sequences, approximately 85% seen once.

Sequencing input: CD8+ T cells from PBMCs. The chain recombines TRBV30 with TRBJ2-7; tentatively, D is TRBD1 (5 bases). The receptor was isolated from a human donor with multiple sclerosis. As DNA, the CDR3 is TGTGCCTGGGGCCTAGACAGTGGGGAATACGAGCAGTACTTC. Translating gives CAWGLDSGEYEQYF.